This T cell receptor beta chain appears in the sequencing data of a study of blood T cell repertoires in COVID-19. About the research overall: Samples taken during acute and convalescent COVID-19 were collected in the United States, Italy and Spain.

TCRdb keeps only in-frame clones here, not all; method: immunoSEQ multiplex PCR. The repertoire has under 250,000 clones, around 83% of them found once; the top ten carry 2.5% to 3.5%. The sequenced sample was peripheral blood. The sequence was obtained from a man in his fifties with active or convalescent COVID-19.

DNA of the CDR3: TGTGCCAGCAGCTTGGAGGGGTCGGGGGATGAAAAACTGTTTTTT. Protein: CASSLEGSGDEKLFF. The genes are TRBV5-4 and TRBJ1-4; D is possibly TRBD1 (5 bases). The germline CDR1 and CDR2 sequences are SGHNT and YYREEE (reference sequence). The ends were cut back, 0 bases at V and 6 bases at J, with 12 bases in the middle. This CDR3 region has 15 residues. Full variable domain (missing parts from reference TRBV5-4 and TRBJ1-4): ETGVTQSPTHLIKTRGQQVTLRCSSQSGHNTVSWYQQALGQGPQFIFQYYREEENGRGNFPPRFSGLQFPNYSSELNVNALELDDSALYLCASSLEGSGDEKLFFGSGTQLSVL.